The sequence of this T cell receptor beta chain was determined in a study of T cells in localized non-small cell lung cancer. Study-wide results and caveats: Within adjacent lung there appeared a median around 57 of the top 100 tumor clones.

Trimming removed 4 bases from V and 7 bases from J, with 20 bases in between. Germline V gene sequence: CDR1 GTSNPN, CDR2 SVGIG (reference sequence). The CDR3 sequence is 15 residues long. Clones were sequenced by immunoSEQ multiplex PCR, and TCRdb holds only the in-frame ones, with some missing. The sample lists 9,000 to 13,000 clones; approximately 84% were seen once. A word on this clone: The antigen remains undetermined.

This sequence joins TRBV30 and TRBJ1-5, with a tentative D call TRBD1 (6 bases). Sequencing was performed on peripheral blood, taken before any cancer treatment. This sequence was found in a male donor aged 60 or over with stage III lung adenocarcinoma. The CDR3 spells CAWNNSDRSGQPQHF. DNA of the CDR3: TGTGCCTGGAACAATTCCGACAGGTCGGGCCAGCCCCAGCATTTT.